This note documents a single T cell receptor beta chain sequence. A minimum of 6 micrograms of total RNA was extracted per sample. The ends were cut back, 10 bases at V and 3 bases at J, with 16 bases in the middle. The CDR3 sequence is 14 residues long. CDR1 and CDR2 (germline): MDHEN, SYDVKM. Through a sample-barcoded 5' primer and a J-beta primer mix, a second PCR was run for roughly 7 to 12 cycles. TCRdb fed the 5' RACE reads into MiXCR, producing one record per CDR3 protein. Counted here are around 1,900,000 distinct CDR3 sequences, about 39% occurring once; the ten biggest clones make up approximately 22%. This sample stems from a study of blood T cells in healthy people across ages.

This clonotype was sampled from a human donor in good health. The material sequenced was blood. The chain employs TRBV28 and TRBJ2-1, with a tentative D call TRBD1 (6 bases). This CDR3 reads CATSLQGDYNEQFF. The CDR3, as DNA: TGTGCCACCTCGCTACAGGGTGACTACAATGAGCAGTTCTTC.